These 4 T cell receptor beta chains came from one sample sequenced in a study of patients and donors after allogeneic stem cell transplantation. TCRdb re-called the RT-PCR reads with MiXCR, one entry per CDR3 protein. The sample holds some 960,000 distinct CDR3 sequences; 15% to 20% are singletons and the top ten take under 6.5%. The sample was blood, either unsorted or a sorted T cell fraction (not recorded which). The source of these receptors is a human donor who was either an allogeneic HSCT recipient or a stem cell or donor lymphocyte infusion donor (not recorded which). It is not recorded whose cells these are; they may come from a transplant donor.

V gene TRBV15 combines with J gene TRBJ2-3, with 13 bases that match TRBD2. J was trimmed by 2 bases and V by 5 bases; bases with no gene match: 4. CDR3 size: 16 residues. Germline loops: CDR1 LNHNV, CDR2 YYDKDF (reference sequence). For the CDR3, the DNA is TGTGCCACCAGCCGGACTAGCGGGGGCCCCACAGATACGCAGTATTTT. Residues: CATSRTSGGPTDTQYF. Variable domain in full (rest from reference TRBV15 and TRBJ2-3): DAMVIQNPRYQVTQFGKPVTLSCSQTLNHNVMYWYQQKSSQAPKLLFHYYDKDFNNEADTPDNFQSRRPNTSFCFLDIRSPGLGDTAMYLCATSRTSGGPTDTQYFGPGTRLTVL.

There are a few counts of this clonotype. The rearrangement uses TRBV5-1 and TRBJ2-2, with D hard to call. This CDR3 is 16 amino acids long. Germline CDR1 is SGHRS and CDR2 is YFSETQ. The V end was cut by 1 base, the J end by 3 bases, with 13 bases between. The CDR3: CASSLNFSPYTGELFF. The CDR3 region has the DNA TGCGCCAGCAGCTTGAATTTTTCCCCTTACACCGGGGAGCTGTTTTTT.

This chain uses TRBV7-2 with TRBJ2-7; D call uncertain. CDR3 size: 12 residues. Germline V CDR1 and CDR2: SGHTA, FQGNSA. Trimming left V 4 bases short and J 7 bases short, with 11 bases between. The CDR3 DNA reads TGTGCCAGCAGCTCTACAAGGGCGGAGCAGTACTTC. Translating it yields CASSSTRAEQYF. The full variable domain, rest sourced from reference TRBV7-2 and TRBJ2-7, is GAGVSQSPSNKVTEKGKDVELRCDPISGHTALYWYRQSLGQGLEFLIYFQGNSAPDKSGLPSDRFSAERTGGSVSTLTIQRTQQEDSAVYLCASSSTRAEQYFGPGTRLTVT.

As to this clonotype: At one end the junction does not follow the germline gene, possibly because of a read error. The chain recombines TRBV6-5 with TRBJ1-3, with unresolved D. CDR3 length: 16 amino acids. Germline assignment: CDR1 MNHEY and CDR2 SVGAGI. The CDR3 reads CASSYSGEPSGNTKYF. The CDR3 DNA sequence: TGTGCCAGCAGTTATTCCGGGGAGCCCTCTGGAAACACCAAATATTTT.